The clone carrying this TCR beta chain was picked up a small number of times. The sample is drawn from a study of technical replicates of blood from a few donors. The data were produced by immunoSEQ multiplex PCR, yet TCRdb's version contains in-frame clones alone and is incomplete. The data show about 90,000 clones, about 94% seen once. V lost 2 bases and J 10 bases, leaving 9 bases between the germline ends. Germline V gene sequence: CDR1 KGHSH, CDR2 LQKENI. CDR3 length: 12 residues. V gene TRBV18 combines with J gene TRBJ2-1; D is uncertain. The sequence was collected from a human donor in good health. The specimen sequenced was T cells isolated from PBMCs. CDR3 nucleotides: TGTGCCAGCTCACCAACCTCCAGAGAGCAGTTCTTC. Protein: CASSPTSREQFF.